One sample yielded the 8 T cell receptor beta chains listed below, sequenced in a study of shared clonotypes between healthy human individuals. Assay used: immunoSEQ multiplex PCR; TCRdb lists only in-frame clones, some missing. The sample consists of approximately 640,000 clones, 80% to 95% of them appearing once. Material: memory CD8+ T cells from PBMCs. Subset in this sample: CD45RO+ cells pooled with CCR7-negative TemRA cells. These receptors were obtained from a man aged 18-30 years in good health. Some clones in this sample may be carry-over from other donors' samples.

The rearrangement joins TRBV7-6 to TRBJ2-7; 9 bases are shared with TRBD2. The CDR3 is 17 amino acids. In germline, CDR1 is SGHVS, CDR2 FNYEAQ. V dropped 0 bases and J dropped 5; count of bases not matched to a gene: 11. CDR3 in DNA: TGTGCCAGCAGCTTAGCGGCATGGCGGGAGGGCCCCCACGAGCAGTACTTC. Protein sequence: CASSLAAWREGPHEQYF.

The CDR3 loop is CSVAGAEGQSLYEQYF. The CDR3 region has the DNA TGCAGCGTTGCGGGGGCCGAGGGACAGTCTCTGTACGAGCAGTACTTC. The chain links TRBV29-1 to TRBJ2-7, with a weak D call TRBD1 (7 bases). The V gene lost 4 bases and the J gene lost 4 bases, with 23 bases spanning the gap. CDR1 and CDR2 (germline): SQVTM, ANQGSEA. The CDR3 totals 16 residues.

This clone was seen once. CDR3 in amino acids: CASSLAVTGYNEQFF. CDR3 nucleotide sequence: TGTGCCAGCAGCTTAGCGGTGACTGGCTACAATGAGCAGTTCTTC. The rearrangement uses TRBV7-2 and TRBJ2-1, with unresolved D. Trimming pared 0 bases from V and 3 bases from J, leaving 9 bases between. CDR3 size: 15 residues. CDR1 and CDR2 from the germline V gene are SGHTA and FQGNSA.

The rearrangement joins TRBV28 to TRBJ2-7, with a possible D match to TRBD2 (5 bases). Trimming pared 4 bases from V and 2 bases from J, leaving 12 bases between. CDR1 and CDR2 from the germline V gene are MDHEN and SYDVKM. There are 14 residues in the CDR3. The CDR3 region has the DNA TGTGCCAGCAGTTGGGCGGGCCCAGCCTACGAGCAGTACTTC. Translation: CASSWAGPAYEQYF. Complete variable domain (other parts from reference TRBV28 and TRBJ2-7): DVKVTQSSRYLVKRTGEKVFLECVQDMDHENMFWYRQDPGLGLRLIYFSYDVKMKEKGDIPEGYSVSREKKERFSLILESASTNQTSMYLCASSWAGPAYEQYFGPGTRLTVT.

The V gene is TRBV4-2, the J gene TRBJ2-7; 8 nucleotides match TRBD2. The V segment lost 0 bases and the J segment 1 base; nucleotides outside the gene matches: 5. Germline CDR1 reads LGHNA; CDR2 reads YNFKEQ. This CDR3 is built from 16 residues. Here the CDR3 reads CASSQESGRGSYEQYF. In DNA, the CDR3 is TGTGCCAGCAGCCAAGAGAGCGGGAGAGGGTCCTACGAGCAGTACTTC.

The chain uses TRBV27 and TRBJ2-1; 14 bases fit TRBD2. Trimming took 5 bases from V and 8 from J; bases not matched to a gene: 11. The CDR3 covers 17 residues. Germline CDR1 and CDR2: MNHEY and SMNVEV (reference sequence). CDR3 in amino acids: CASSTYGLAGGLYEQFF. The CDR3 DNA sequence: TGTGCCAGCAGTACCTACGGACTAGCGGGAGGATTATATGAGCAGTTCTTC.

The V and J genes are TRBV27 and TRBJ1-5; D is ambiguous. The CDR3 totals 16 residues. Trimming pared 5 bases from V and 4 bases from J, leaving 18 bases between. Germline loops: CDR1 MNHEY, CDR2 SMNVEV (reference sequence). The CDR3: CASSTVYVRANQPQHF. Here the CDR3 DNA reads TGTGCCAGCAGTACCGTATATGTCCGAGCGAATCAGCCCCAGCATTTT.

As for this clone: Distinct nucleotide sequences in the sample also encode this CDR3. V is TRBV20-1 and J is TRBJ2-1; D call uncertain. The CDR3 is made up of 11 amino acids. V was shortened by 2 bases and J by 6 bases, with 5 bases between the two germline ends. Germline V CDR1 and CDR2: DFQATT, SNEGSKA (reference sequence). The CDR3 region is CSARLANEQFF. The CDR3 DNA reads TGCAGTGCTAGATTGGCCAATGAGCAGTTCTTC.